This passage covers 8 T cell receptor beta chains from one sample sequenced in a study of tumor and adjacent non-tumor tissue in lung cancer. RNA was extracted from bulk tissue without any cell sorting. The normal lung tissue was taken more than 3 cm from the tumor edge. The library came from three nested PCR rounds adapted from ARM-PCR protocols. MiXCR, run by TCRdb on the multiplex PCR reads, gives a single entry per CDR3 protein. The sample consists of 80,000 or so distinct CDR3 sequences, approximately 80% of them appearing once. The specimen sequenced was distant non-tumor lung tissue. The source of these receptors is a man aged 55 to 70 with non-small cell lung cancer.

The chain employs TRBV4-3 and TRBJ2-3; D is unclear. CDR1 and CDR2 (germline): LGHNA, YSLEER. The CDR3 has 16 amino acids. Trimming cost V 3 bases and J 2 bases, with 15 bases left between them. CDR3 residues: CASSHARTGTTDTQYF. In DNA form, the CDR3 reads TGCGCCAGCAGCCATGCTAGAACGGGCACCACAGATACGCAGTATTTT.

The chain joins TRBV6-2 or TRBV6-3 to TRBJ2-1, with D possibly matching TRBD1 (5 bases). Germline lookup yields CDR1 MNHEY and CDR2 SVGEGT. Trimming cost V 7 bases and J 16 bases, with 26 bases left between them. CDR3 length equals 14 residues. The chain's CDR3 is CASTDRTTRNDQFF. The CDR3, as DNA: TGTGCCAGCACCGACCGGACAACCCGCAATGATCAATTCTTC.

The chain recombines TRBV6-5 with TRBJ2-5; the D gene is possibly TRBD2 (6 bases). The CDR3 sequence is 14 residues long. V lost 10 bases to trimming and J lost 9 bases, with 24 bases between them. Germline assignment: CDR1 MNHEY and CDR2 SVGAGI. This CDR3 is CANNDNGTTGAQYF. The CDR3 bases are TGTGCCAACAATGATAACGGGACCACGGGGGCCCAGTACTTC.

A remark on this clonotype: The junction does not match germline at one end; this may be a read error. V gene TRBV11-2 combines with J gene TRBJ2-5, with a tentative D call TRBD2 (6 bases). This CDR3 spans 13 amino acids. Germline V gene lookup returns CDR1 SGHAT and CDR2 FQNNGV. The CDR3, as DNA: TGTGCCAGCAGCTCTACGGGGGACGAGACCCACCACTTC. Amino acid sequence: CASSSTGDETHHF. The whole variable domain, filled in from reference TRBV11-2 and TRBJ2-5, reads EAGVAQSPRYKIIEKRQSVAFWCNPISGHATLYWYQQILGQGPKLLIQFQNNGVVDDSQLPKDRFSAERLKGVDSTLKIQPAKLEDSAVYLCASSSTGDETHHFGPGTRLLVL.

There are many counts of this clonotype. The gene calls are TRBV4-2 and TRBJ2-5, with TRBD2 matching over 7 bases. CDR1 is LGHNA and CDR2 is YNFKEQ in the germline V gene. The CDR3 contains 15 residues. The V and J ends lost 0 bases and 2 bases, in that order; junction bases with no gene match: 3. The CDR3 region is CASSQEGGPQETQYF. CDR3 DNA: TGTGCCAGCAGCCAAGAGGGAGGGCCTCAAGAGACCCAGTACTTC.

Remarks on this clonotype: One junction end disagrees with the germline gene, perhaps due to a read error. The genes are TRBV20-1 and TRBJ2-1, with D unclear. The CDR3 covers 14 residues. The germline V gene has CDR1 DFQATT and CDR2 SNEGSKA (reference sequence). The CDR3 sequence is CSAPHPQWVNEQFF. The CDR3 nucleotides read TGTAGTGCTCCCCACCCACAGTGGGTCAATGAGCAGTTCTTC.

To note about this clonotype: The CDR3 does not end in the conserved phenylalanine or tryptophan, so this is likely a read error. The chain joins TRBV11-2 to TRBJ1-3; maybe TRBD1 (5 bases). The CDR3 sequence is 16 residues long. Germline CDR1 is SGHAT and CDR2 is FQNNGV. CDR3 DNA: TGTATCAGCAGCTTACCCCATGCAGGGACGGAGAGCACCATATATCTT. Its protein is CISSLPHAGTESTIYL.

In the case of this clonotype: This may stem from a read error, because a much larger clone lies one nucleotide away. The V call is TRBV12-3 or TRBV12-4, the J call TRBJ2-3; 7 positions agree with TRBD2. J was trimmed by 4 bases and V by 7 bases; bases with no gene match: 14. This CDR3 spans 16 amino acids. The CDR3 loop is CASISGGTTSADTQYF. The CDR3 DNA reads as TGTGCCAGCATCAGCGGAGGGACTACTTCCGCAGATACGCAGTATTTT.